This TCR beta chain was retrieved from a study of blood T cell repertoires in COVID-19 (dated by TCRdb to about 2020). Broadly, across the study: Samples from collaborators originated in the United States, Italy and Spain and spanned both the acute and convalescent phases of COVID-19. Where available, HLA class I and class II types were taken from metadata supplied by the sample provider and were not determined by assay-based typing. Subjects who had been exposed to COVID-19, were actively infected with it, or had recovered from it provided the deeply sampled blood TCRbeta repertoires that made up the dataset. Sample metadata almost always included a de-identified subject ID, COVID-19 status, age in years and sex. Samples came from the ongoing ImmuneRACE study (first 160 participants) plus 1,254 subjects from 6 global collaborators. The prospective study material was composed of cDNA or gDNA derived from T cells, B-cell-depleted T cells, or PBMCs. The repertoires were released in a freely available public database intended as a resource for research on the immune response to SARS-CoV-2. The research as a whole found: How much clinical and demographic metadata was included differed by source and by participant, and the metadata was provided uncurated.

V lost 1 base and J lost 8 bases, and the count of bases not matched to a germline gene is 8. The germline V gene sets CDR1 to SGHRS and CDR2 to YFSETQ. The CDR3 goes from the cysteine to the phenylalanine over 15 residues. Only CDR3 DNA remains: 45 bases, in frame from the first base. The immunoSEQ Assay, a bias-controlled multiplex PCR, was used to amplify TCRbeta CDR3 regions from genomic DNA. As for how the authors treated the data: Nucleated cell counts per sample were estimated from amplification of reference gene primers within the assay. To quantify the absolute abundance of each unique TCRbeta CDR3 rearrangement, sequence reads were collapsed and filtered. For each sample, productive Simpson clonality was calculated as the square root of Simpson's diversity index over productive rearrangements. The source is immuneACCESS, and TCRdb retained only in-frame sequences with V and J called. Part of the clones is not carried over; for the studies checked, unresolved V genes explain less than half of this, and the remainder is unexplained. From that table come the V and J calls and clone size; the DNA was used to work out D and trimming. The sample table shows 310,000 or so clones, and roughly 90% are seen once. Of the sample, roughly a tenth is held by the ten largest clones.

Enrolling through a virtual design, the prospective study's participants ranged in age from about 18 to 100 years and lived across some 23 United States geographic areas. In the prospective study, participants were assigned to cohorts based on the clinical history participants reported in a screening survey and a study questionnaire. Recovered participants in ImmuneRACE Cohort 3 were defined by two consecutive negative NP/OP PCR tests, clearance by a healthcare professional, or resolution of symptoms. Each participant in the prospective study had whole blood, serum and a nasopharyngeal or oropharyngeal swab collected by mobile phlebotomists. Participants in the prospective study had the option to provide additional blood draws and questionnaires over a 2-month period. Blood samples from the prospective study were shipped frozen or at room temperature prior to DNA extraction. With regard to this clone: It lacks a known antigen. Base qualities are not at hand, and no much larger clone is one base apart.

In this chain, TRBV5-1 is recombined with TRBJ2-1; TRBD1 fits 8 bases in the junction. The source is a middle-aged woman who had recovered from COVID-19. The source material was PBMCs or T cells enriched from blood (not recorded which). Read as DNA, the sequence is TGCGCCAGCAGCTTGTCGGACAGGGAACTGTATGAGCAGTTCTTC. Its amino acids are CASSLSDRELYEQFF.